This TCR beta chain was documented in a study of response to subunit inactivated influenza vaccine. The study's findings and limits: Each seasonal influenza vaccination, the authors suggested, recruits few new T cells.

TCRdb re-called the RT-PCR reads through MiXCR, storing one row per CDR3 protein. This table holds hundreds of thousands of distinct CDR3 sequences, around 25% found once. V was shortened by 7 bases and J by 2 bases, with 15 bases between the two germline ends. There are 15 residues in the CDR3. This clonotype was counted only a few times. What it binds is not known. The specimen comprised CD4+ T cells sorted from PBMCs, sampled less than 6 days after vaccination. The chain links TRBV12-3 or TRBV12-4 to TRBJ1-5, with a possible D match to TRBD1 (5 bases). The sequence was obtained from a man in his forties or fifties who received an inactivated influenza vaccine. The CDR3 coding sequence is TGTGCCAGCATGCCTTCAGGGCTGGGCAATCAGCCCCAGCATTTT. It specifies CASMPSGLGNQPQHF.